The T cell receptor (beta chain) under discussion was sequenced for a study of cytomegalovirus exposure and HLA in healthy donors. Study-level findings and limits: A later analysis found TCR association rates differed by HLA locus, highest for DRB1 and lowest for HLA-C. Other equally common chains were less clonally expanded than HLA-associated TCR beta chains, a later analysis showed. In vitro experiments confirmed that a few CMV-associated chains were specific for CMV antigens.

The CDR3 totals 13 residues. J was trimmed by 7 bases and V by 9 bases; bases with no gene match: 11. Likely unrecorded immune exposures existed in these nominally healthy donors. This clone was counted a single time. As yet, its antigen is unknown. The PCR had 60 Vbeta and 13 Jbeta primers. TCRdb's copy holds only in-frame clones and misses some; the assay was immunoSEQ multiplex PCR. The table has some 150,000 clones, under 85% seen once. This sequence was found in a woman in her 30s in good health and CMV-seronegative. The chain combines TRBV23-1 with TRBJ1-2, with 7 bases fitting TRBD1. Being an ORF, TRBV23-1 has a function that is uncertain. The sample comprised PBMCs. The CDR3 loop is CASRGRRPRGYTF. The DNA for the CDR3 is TGCGCCAGTAGGGGGCGGAGGCCCCGTGGCTACACCTTC.